The rows below give T cell receptor beta chains drawn from one sample of a study of a mutant IDH1 vaccine in newly diagnosed glioma. These receptors' antigens are unknown. TCRdb's copy holds only in-frame clones and misses some; the assay was immunoSEQ multiplex PCR. The repertoire consists of about 72,000 clones, with roughly 80% occurring once and the leading ten covering roughly 12%. This sample comprised PBMCs, obtained from a glioma patient whose treatment included an IDH1 peptide vaccine. The receptor source for this set is a man aged 18 to 30 with glioma. The CDR3 runs from the conserved cysteine through the conserved F or W. The D gene is left open where the match is weak. The size field is filled for only some rows; it gives once, few, many or a size class.

D	length	size	J	V	DNA	CDR3
NA	14	NA	TRBJ2-5	TRBV7-2	TGTGCCAGCAGCCGTTCCGGGACCCAAGAGACCCAGTACTTC	CASSRSGTQETQYF
NA	14	once	TRBJ1-5	TRBV27	TGTGCCAGCAGTTCAGGGGTAAGCAATCAGCCCCAGCATTTT	CASSSGVSNQPQHF
TRBD1	13	few	TRBJ2-7	TRBV9	TGTGCCAGCAGCGGACAGGGGGCCTACGAGCAGTACTTC	CASSGQGAYEQYF
NA	14	NA	TRBJ1-4	TRBV30	TGTGCCTGGAGCTACCAGGTATTTAATGAAAAACTGTTTTTT	CAWSYQVFNEKLFF
NA	13	few	TRBJ1-1	TRBV5-1	TGCGCCAGCAGCTTGGAGTCGAGAGCTGAAGCTTTCTTT	CASSLESRAEAFF
NA	14	NA	TRBJ2-7	TRBV30	TGTGCCTGGAGCCTTGGGACGGGCCCCTACGAGCAGTACTTC	CAWSLGTGPYEQYF
NA	15	NA	TRBJ1-2	TRBV5-1	TGCGCCAGCAGCCCCGGACCCGAGGAATACTATGGCTACACCTTC	CASSPGPEEYYGYTF
TRBD2	19	NA	TRBJ2-1	TRBV7-9	TGTGCCAGCACCAGTGGGTGGACTAGCGCATCGAGCTCCTACAATGAGCAGTTCTTC	CASTSGWTSASSSYNEQFF
NA	17	NA	TRBJ2-3	TRBV7-9	TGTGCCAGCAGCTTATTCGAGAGGGACAAGAGCACAGATACGCAGTATTTT	CASSLFERDKSTDTQYF
NA	13	NA	TRBJ1-3	TRBV6-5	TGTGCCAGCAGGGCTACATCAGGAAACACCATATATTTT	CASRATSGNTIYF
NA	14	NA	TRBJ2-7	TRBV5-5	TGTGCCAGCAGCATCCCGTGGGGGGAAAGCGAGCAGTACTTC	CASSIPWGESEQYF
NA	15	NA	TRBJ2-7	TRBV2	TGTGCCAGCAGTGTATCGCGAGACCCCCTAAGGGAGCAGTACTTC	CASSVSRDPLREQYF
NA	13	NA	TRBJ1-1	TRBV12-5	TGTGCTAGTGGTCTGGGGGGGAACACTGAAGCTTTCTTT	CASGLGGNTEAFF
NA	15	NA	TRBJ1-1	TRBV13	TGTGCCAGCAGCTTAGGGCAGTGGCTGAACACTGAAGCTTTCTTT	CASSLGQWLNTEAFF
NA	12	NA	TRBJ1-1	TRBV19	TGTGCCAGTAGTTCCCGGGGACGGCCAACTTTCTTT	CASSSRGRPTFF
TRBD1	16	few	TRBJ2-7	TRBV7-3	TGTGCCAGCAGCTTATTACCAACAGGGGCCTCCTACGAGCAGTACTTC	CASSLLPTGASYEQYF
NA	17	NA	TRBJ2-1	TRBV4-3	TGCGCCAGCAGCCAAGATGGGGTCCGCGACTTGTACAATGAGCAGTTCTTC	CASSQDGVRDLYNEQFF
NA	15	NA	TRBJ1-3	TRBV4-2	TGTGCCAGCAGCCAAGATGAGCTCTCTGGAAACACCATATATTTT	CASSQDELSGNTIYF
TRBD1	15	NA	TRBJ1-1	TRBV6-4	TGTGCCAGCAGTGACACTAGACAGGGAGGCGCTGAAGCTTTCTTT	CASSDTRQGGAEAFF
NA	13	NA	TRBJ2-2	TRBV7-9	TGTGCCAGCAGCTTGGTCACAGGCGGGGAGCTGTTTTTT	CASSLVTGGELFF
NA	13	NA	TRBJ2-7	TRBV4-3	TGCGCCAGCAGCCAAGAGCCGGAGTACGAGCAGTACTTC	CASSQEPEYEQYF
TRBD1	13	NA	TRBJ2-7	TRBV28	TGTGCCAGCAGGGGACAGTCCTCCTACGAGCAGTACTTC	CASRGQSSYEQYF